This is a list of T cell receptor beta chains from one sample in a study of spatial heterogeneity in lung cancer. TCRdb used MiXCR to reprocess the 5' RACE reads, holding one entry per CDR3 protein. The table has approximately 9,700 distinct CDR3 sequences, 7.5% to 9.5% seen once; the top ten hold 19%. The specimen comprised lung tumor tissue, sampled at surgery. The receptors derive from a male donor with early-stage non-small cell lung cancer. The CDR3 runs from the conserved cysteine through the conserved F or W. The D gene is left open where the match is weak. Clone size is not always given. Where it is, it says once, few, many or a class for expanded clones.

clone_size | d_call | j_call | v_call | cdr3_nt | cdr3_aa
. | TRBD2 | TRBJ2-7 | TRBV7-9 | TGTGCCAGCAGACCTAGCGGGAGGTACGAGCAGTACTTC | CASRPSGRYEQYF
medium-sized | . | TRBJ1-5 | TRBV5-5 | TGTGCCAGCAGCTTGGGAGGACAGTCCAATCAGCCCCAGCATTTT | CASSLGGQSNQPQHF
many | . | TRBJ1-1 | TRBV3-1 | TGTGCCAGCAGCCAAGTCAGGGGCACTGAAGCTTTCTTT | CASSQVRGTEAFF
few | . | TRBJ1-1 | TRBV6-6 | TGTGCCAGCACCACGATCGACTTGGGGACTGAAGCTTTCTTT | CASTTIDLGTEAFF
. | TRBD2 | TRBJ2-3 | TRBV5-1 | TGCGCCAGCAGCCCCCGACTAGCGGGAGCCCGAACAGATACGCAGTATTTT | CASSPRLAGARTDTQYF
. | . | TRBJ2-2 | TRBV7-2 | TGTGCCAGCAGCCGATCCCGAAATGGGGAGCTGTTTTTT | CASSRSRNGELFF
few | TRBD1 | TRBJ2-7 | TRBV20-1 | TGCAGTGCCAACAGGGGTTCCTACGAGCAGTACTTC | CSANRGSYEQYF
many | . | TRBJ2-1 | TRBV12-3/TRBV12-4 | TGTGCCAGCTTATCCTATCAGGGGTCCGGTGAGCAGTTCTTC | CASLSYQGSGEQFF
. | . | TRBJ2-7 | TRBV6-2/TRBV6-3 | TGTGCCAGCAGACAGACATCTAGGGGCCACGAGCAGTACTTC | CASRQTSRGHEQYF
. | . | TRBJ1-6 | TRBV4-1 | TGCGCCAGCAGCCAGTTGTCGGACAGTTTCTATAATTCACCCCTCCACTTT | CASSQLSDSFYNSPLHF
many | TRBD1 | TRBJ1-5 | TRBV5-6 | TGTGCCAGCAGCTTTTTCGGACAGGGGGGGAATCAGCCCCAGCATTTT | CASSFFGQGGNQPQHF
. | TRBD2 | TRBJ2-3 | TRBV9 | TGTGCCAGCAGCGTAGCCTGGAGTAGCGGGGGGGCCATAGATACGCAGTATTTT | CASSVAWSSGGAIDTQYF
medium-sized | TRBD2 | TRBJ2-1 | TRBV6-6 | TGTGCCAGCAGTACCTCAGCGGGAGGGTCCTACAATGAGCAGTTCTTC | CASSTSAGGSYNEQFF
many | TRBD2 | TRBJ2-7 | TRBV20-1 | TGCAGTGCTAGAGATGAGCGGGGGAAATCCTACGAGCAGTACTTC | CSARDERGKSYEQYF
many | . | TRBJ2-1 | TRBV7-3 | TGTGCCAGCAGCTTTGTCATCACAAGTGAGCAGTTCTTC | CASSFVITSEQFF
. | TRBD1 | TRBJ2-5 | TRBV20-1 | TGCAGTGCTTGGGGGACAGGGAAAGAGACCCAGTACTTC | CSAWGTGKETQYF
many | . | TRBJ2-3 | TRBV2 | TGTGCCCGCGGGTTGGACTCGACGCCAGATACGCAGTATTTT | CARGLDSTPDTQYF
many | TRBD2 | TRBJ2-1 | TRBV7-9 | TGTGCCAGCAGCCTAGCGGGAGCTTACAATGAGCAGTTCTTC | CASSLAGAYNEQFF
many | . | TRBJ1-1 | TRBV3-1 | TGTGCCAGCAGCCTTATCCAGGGTAGCACTGAAGCTTTCTTT | CASSLIQGSTEAFF
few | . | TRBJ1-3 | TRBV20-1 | TGCAGTGCTATTGGCCGGAACGAGAACACCATATATTTT | CSAIGRNENTIYF
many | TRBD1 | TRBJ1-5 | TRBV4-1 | TGCGCCAGCAGCCTGGGGACAGTCAATCAGCCCCAGCATTTT | CASSLGTVNQPQHF
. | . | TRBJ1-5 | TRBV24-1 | TGTGCCACCAGTGCCGCAGGGGAGGAACAGCCCCAGCATTTT | CATSAAGEEQPQHF
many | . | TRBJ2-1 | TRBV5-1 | TGCGCCAGCAGCTTGAGCCCAGCAGGGGCCTACAATGAGCAGTTCTTC | CASSLSPAGAYNEQFF
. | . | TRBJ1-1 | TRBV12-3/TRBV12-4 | TGTGCCAGCAGTTTACAGGCCCGGCATGAAGCTTTCTTT | CASSLQARHEAFF
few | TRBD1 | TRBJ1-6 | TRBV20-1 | TGCAGTGCGCCATCGGGACAGGGGATCTCCTATAATTCACCCCTCCACTTT | CSAPSGQGISYNSPLHF
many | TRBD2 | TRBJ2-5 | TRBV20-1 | TGCAGTGCTAGAAACCCAAAAACTAGCGGCCAAGAGACCCAGTACTTC | CSARNPKTSGQETQYF
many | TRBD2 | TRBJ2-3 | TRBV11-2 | TGTGCCAGCAGCATTAGCGGGGGGCATAGCACAGATACGCAGTATTTT | CASSISGGHSTDTQYF
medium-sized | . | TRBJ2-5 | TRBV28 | TGTGCCAGCAGCCGATCTTTGGCCAGGGGGGAAGAGACCCAGTACTTC | CASSRSLARGEETQYF
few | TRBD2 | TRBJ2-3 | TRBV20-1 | TGCAGTGCTAAACTAGCGGTGGCAGATACGCAGTATTTT | CSAKLAVADTQYF
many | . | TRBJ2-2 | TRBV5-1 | TGCGCCAGCAGCCCTGCTTCCACCGGGGAGCTGTTTTTT | CASSPASTGELFF
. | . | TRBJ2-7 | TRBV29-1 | TGCAGCGTTGGGTCCTCCTACGAGCAGTACTTC | CSVGSSYEQYF
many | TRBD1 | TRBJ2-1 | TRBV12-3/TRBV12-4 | TGTGCCAGCACCCGTAGGGGACAGGGAACCAATGAGCAGTTCTTC | CASTRRGQGTNEQFF
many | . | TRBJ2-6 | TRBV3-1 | TGTGCCAGCAGCCGGGCCCCGAGCGCCTCTGGGGCCAACGTCCTGACTTTC | CASSRAPSASGANVLTF
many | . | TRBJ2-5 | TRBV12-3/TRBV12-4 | TGTGCCAGCAGTCGGGACTTGCAAGAGACCCAGTACTTC | CASSRDLQETQYF
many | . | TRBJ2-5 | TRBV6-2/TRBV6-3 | TGTGCCAGCCTGACGGGACACCAAGAGACCCAGTACTTC | CASLTGHQETQYF
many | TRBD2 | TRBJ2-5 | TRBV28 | TGTGCCAGCAGTTCGACTAGCGGGAGTAGGCGAGAGACCCAGTACTTC | CASSSTSGSRRETQYF
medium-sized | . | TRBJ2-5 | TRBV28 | TGTGCCAGCAGTTTGGGGGGGGCTCGCCCCCAGACCCAGTACTTC | CASSLGGARPQTQYF
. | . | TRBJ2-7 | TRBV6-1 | TGTGCCAGCAGGGCTAGAGGGGTGAACGAGCAGTACTTC | CASRARGVNEQYF